The 6 T cell receptor beta chains below come from one sample, sequenced in a study of T cell clones after liver transplantation. The table came from immunoSEQ multiplex PCR; TCRdb's copy has only in-frame clones and leaves some out. The sample contains tens of thousands of clones, around four fifths of which appear only once. Source: CD4+ T cells from blood, taken around 48 months after liver transplant. These receptors came from a human patient who received a liver transplant. Some T cells may be graft donor cells.

The chain employs TRBV4-1 and TRBJ1-4; 7 bases are a match to TRBD1. The J segment lost 8 bases and the V segment lost 4 bases, leaving 7 bases of the junction unmatched. This CDR3 is 14 amino acids long. Germline V gives CDR1 MGHRA, CDR2 YSYEKL. In nucleotides, the CDR3 is TGCGCCAGCAGCCTTGGAGAGGACAGGGAAAAACTGTTTTTT. Translating gives CASSLGEDREKLFF.

Remarks on this clone: The same CDR3 arises from other DNA sequences in this sample as well. The V and J genes are TRBV9 and TRBJ2-3, with D perhaps TRBD1 or TRBD2 (5 bases each). This CDR3 is built from 14 residues. Looked up from germline, CDR1 is SGDLS and CDR2 is YYNGEE. V shed 2 bases and J shed 2 bases, with 9 bases lying between them. In nucleotides, the CDR3 is TGTGCCAGCAGCGTCCGGGACCTCACAGATACGCAGTATTTT. It codes for CASSVRDLTDTQYF.

The chain has TRBV6-1 and TRBJ2-5, with 10 bases lining up with TRBD2. The CDR3 runs to 16 residues. V dropped 2 bases and J dropped 1; count of bases not matched to a gene: 4. Germline V CDR1 and CDR2: MNHNS, SASEGT. The CDR3 nucleotides are TGTGCCAGCAGTGAACCGAGCGGGGGGGCCCAAGAGACCCAGTACTTC. It yields the protein CASSEPSGGAQETQYF.

The chain uses TRBV29-1 and TRBJ2-3, with 11 positions matching TRBD2. The CDR3 is 14 amino acids. The junction had 4 bases not matched to a gene; V was cut back by 4 bases and J by 4 bases. Germline values: CDR1 SQVTM, CDR2 ANQGSEA. In nucleotides, the CDR3 is TGCAGCGTTGGACTAGCGGGAATTCCAGATACGCAGTATTTT. Its translation is CSVGLAGIPDTQYF.

The chain couples TRBV28 to TRBJ2-6; TRBD2 is a possible D gene (6 bases). Germline V lookup: CDR1 MDHEN, CDR2 SYDVKM. Between the trimmed V and J ends, which lost 4 bases and 4 bases, there was a span of 17 bases. This CDR3 is built from 17 residues. The CDR3 region has the DNA TGTGCCAGCAGTTCCCCGGGGGACCCTCTCGGGGCCAACGTCCTGACTTTC. Translated, it gives CASSSPGDPLGANVLTF.

This chain's CDR3 is CASSLPYYEQYF. The DNA of the CDR3 is TGTGCCAGCAGCTTACCATACTACGAGCAGTACTTC. The chain has TRBV7-2 and TRBJ2-7; no clear D gene. CDR3 length: 12 amino acids. Trimming left V 2 bases short and J 3 bases short, with 5 bases between. Germline-derived CDR1 and CDR2 are SGHTA and FQGNSA.